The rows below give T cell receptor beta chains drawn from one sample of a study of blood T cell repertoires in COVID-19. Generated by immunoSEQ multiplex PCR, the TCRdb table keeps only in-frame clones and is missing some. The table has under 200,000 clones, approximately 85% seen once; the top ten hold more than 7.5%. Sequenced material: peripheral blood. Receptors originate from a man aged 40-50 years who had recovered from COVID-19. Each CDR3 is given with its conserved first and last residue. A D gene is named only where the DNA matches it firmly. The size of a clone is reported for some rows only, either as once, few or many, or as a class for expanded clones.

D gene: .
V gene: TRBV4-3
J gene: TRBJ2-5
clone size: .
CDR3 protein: CASSQDRGGLETQYF
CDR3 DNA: TGCGCCAGCAGCCAAGACAGGGGTGGGTTAGAGACCCAGTACTTC

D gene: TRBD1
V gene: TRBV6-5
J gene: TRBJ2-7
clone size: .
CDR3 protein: CASRTSGTGGYEQYF
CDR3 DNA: TGTGCCAGCAGGACCTCGGGGACAGGGGGGTACGAGCAGTACTTC

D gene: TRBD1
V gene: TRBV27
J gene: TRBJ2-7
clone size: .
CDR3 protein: CASAWTGEDEQYF
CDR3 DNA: TGTGCCAGCGCGTGGACAGGTGAGGACGAGCAGTACTTC

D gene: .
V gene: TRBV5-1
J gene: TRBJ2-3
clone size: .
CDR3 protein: CASSERAGTDTQYF
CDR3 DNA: TGCGCCAGCAGCGAGCGGGCTGGCACAGATACGCAGTATTTT

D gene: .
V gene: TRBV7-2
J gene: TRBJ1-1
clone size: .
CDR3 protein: CASSPRGGANTEAFF
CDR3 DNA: TGTGCCAGCAGCCCCCGAGGGGGGGCGAACACTGAAGCTTTCTTT

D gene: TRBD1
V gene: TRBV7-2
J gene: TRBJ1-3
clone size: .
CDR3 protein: CASSLSGQGASGNTIYF
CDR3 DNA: TGTGCCAGCAGCTTATCGGGACAGGGGGCTTCAGGAAACACCATATATTTT

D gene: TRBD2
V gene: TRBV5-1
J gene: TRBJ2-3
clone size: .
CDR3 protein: CASGSAGLAGADTQYF
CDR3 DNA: TGCGCCAGCGGCTCCGCGGGACTAGCGGGAGCTGATACGCAGTATTTT

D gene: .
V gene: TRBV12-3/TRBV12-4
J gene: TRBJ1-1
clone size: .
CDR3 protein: CASSRGLEAFF
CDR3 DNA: TGTGCCAGCAGCCGGGGTCTTGAAGCTTTCTTT

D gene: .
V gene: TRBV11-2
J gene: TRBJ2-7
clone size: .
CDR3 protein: CASTPVRGGEQYF
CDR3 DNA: TGTGCCAGCACCCCGGTCAGGGGCGGGGAGCAGTACTTC

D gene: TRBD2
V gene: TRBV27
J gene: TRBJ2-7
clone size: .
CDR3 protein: CASSMRGGTGHEQYF
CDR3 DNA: TGTGCCAGCAGTATGCGGGGGGGGACTGGCCACGAGCAGTACTTC

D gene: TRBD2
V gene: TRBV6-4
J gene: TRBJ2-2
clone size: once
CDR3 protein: CASTSLAGTGELFF
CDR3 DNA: TGTGCCAGCACCTCCTTAGCGGGGACCGGGGAGCTGTTTTTT

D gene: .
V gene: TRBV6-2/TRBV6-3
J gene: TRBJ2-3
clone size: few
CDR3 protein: CASSYSDRDTQYF
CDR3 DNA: TGTGCCAGCAGTTACTCCGACAGGGATACGCAGTATTTT

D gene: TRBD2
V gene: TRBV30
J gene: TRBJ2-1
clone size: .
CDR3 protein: CAWKLAGGYEQFF
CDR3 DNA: TGTGCCTGGAAGTTAGCGGGTGGGTATGAGCAGTTCTTC

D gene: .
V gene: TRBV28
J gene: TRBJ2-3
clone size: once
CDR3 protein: CASSPIPDTQYF
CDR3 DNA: TGTGCCAGCAGTCCAATTCCAGATACGCAGTATTTT

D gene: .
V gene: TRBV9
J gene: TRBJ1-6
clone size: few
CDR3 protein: CASSPWTEDSPLHF
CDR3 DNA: TGTGCCAGCAGCCCTTGGACAGAGGATTCACCCCTCCACTTT

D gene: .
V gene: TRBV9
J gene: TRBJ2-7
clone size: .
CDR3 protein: CASSRGGDPTYEQYF
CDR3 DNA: TGTGCCAGCAGCAGAGGCGGGGACCCCACCTACGAGCAGTACTTC

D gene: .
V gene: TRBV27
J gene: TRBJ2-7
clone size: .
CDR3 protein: CASSLSAGPYEQYF
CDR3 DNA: TGTGCCAGCAGTTTATCGGCAGGGCCGTACGAGCAGTACTTC

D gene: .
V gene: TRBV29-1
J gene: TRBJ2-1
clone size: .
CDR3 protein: CSALRLAEQFF
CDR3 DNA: TGCAGCGCCCTGCGCCTAGCTGAGCAGTTCTTC

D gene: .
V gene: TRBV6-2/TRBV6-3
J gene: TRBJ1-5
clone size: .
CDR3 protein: CASSFGSSYQPQHF
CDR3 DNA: TGTGCCAGCAGTTTTGGGAGTTCTTATCAGCCCCAGCATTTT

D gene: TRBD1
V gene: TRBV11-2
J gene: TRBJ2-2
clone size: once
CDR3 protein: CASSLGGQGRTGELFF
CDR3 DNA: TGTGCCAGCAGCTTAGGTGGACAGGGTAGAACCGGGGAGCTGTTTTTT

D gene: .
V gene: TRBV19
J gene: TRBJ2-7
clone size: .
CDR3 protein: CASSIKSGFSSYEQYF
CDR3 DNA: TGTGCCAGTAGTATTAAGTCAGGTTTTTCCTCCTACGAGCAGTACTTC

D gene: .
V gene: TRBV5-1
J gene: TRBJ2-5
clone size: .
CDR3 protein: CASSLSYGAEETQYF
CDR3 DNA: TGCGCCAGCAGCTTGAGTTACGGAGCTGAAGAGACCCAGTACTTC

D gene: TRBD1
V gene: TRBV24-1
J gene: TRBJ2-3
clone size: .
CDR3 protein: CATSGRTGSSTDTQYF
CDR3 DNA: TGTGCCACCAGTGGAAGGACAGGGAGTAGCACAGATACGCAGTATTTT

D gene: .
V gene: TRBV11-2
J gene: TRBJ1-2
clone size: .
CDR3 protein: CASSRQQGNYGYTF
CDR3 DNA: TGTGCCAGCAGTCGTCAACAGGGAAACTATGGCTACACCTTC

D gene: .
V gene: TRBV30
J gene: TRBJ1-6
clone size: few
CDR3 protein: CAWSAQNSPLHF
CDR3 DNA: TGTGCCTGGAGTGCCCAGAATTCACCCCTCCACTTT

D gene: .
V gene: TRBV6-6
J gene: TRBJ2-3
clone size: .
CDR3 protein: CASGGGRTDTQYF
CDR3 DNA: TGTGCCAGCGGGGGGGGGCGGACAGATACGCAGTATTTT

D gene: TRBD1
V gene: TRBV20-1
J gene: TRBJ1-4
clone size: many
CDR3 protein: CSASSGQGGEKLFF
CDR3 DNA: TGCAGTGCTAGTTCTGGACAGGGTGGCGAAAAACTGTTTTTT

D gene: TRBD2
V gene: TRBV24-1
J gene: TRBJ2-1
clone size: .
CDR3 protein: CATSDQSGSSSYNEQFF
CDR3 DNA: TGTGCCACCAGTGATCAGAGCGGGAGCAGCTCCTACAATGAGCAGTTCTTC

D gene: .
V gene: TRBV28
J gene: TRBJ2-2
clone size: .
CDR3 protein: CASRVRIGSTQIKNTGELFF
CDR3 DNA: TGTGCCAGTAGAGTGCGGATCGGTTCGACCCAAATTAAAAACACCGGGGAGCTGTTTTTT

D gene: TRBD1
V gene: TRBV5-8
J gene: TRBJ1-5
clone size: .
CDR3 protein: CASSWDRETGQPQHF
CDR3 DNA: TGTGCCAGCAGCTGGGACAGGGAAACGGGGCAGCCCCAGCATTTT

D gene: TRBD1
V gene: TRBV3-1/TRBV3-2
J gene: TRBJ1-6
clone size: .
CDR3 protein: CASSSYTGGSSPLHF
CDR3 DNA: TGTGCCAGCAGCTCCTACACAGGGGGCAGTTCACCCCTCCACTTT

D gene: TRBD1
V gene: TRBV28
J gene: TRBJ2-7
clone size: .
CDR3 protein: CASYRAGGSYEQYF
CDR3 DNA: TGTGCCAGCTACCGGGCAGGGGGCTCCTACGAGCAGTACTTC

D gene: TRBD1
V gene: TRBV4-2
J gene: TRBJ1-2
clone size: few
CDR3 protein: CASSQDRTGGDYGYTF
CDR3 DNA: TGTGCCAGCAGCCAAGATCGGACAGGGGGTGACTATGGCTACACCTTC

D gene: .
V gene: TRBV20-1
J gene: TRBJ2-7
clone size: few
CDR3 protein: CSAIWTTEQYF
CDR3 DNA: TGCAGTGCTATTTGGACAACCGAGCAGTACTTC

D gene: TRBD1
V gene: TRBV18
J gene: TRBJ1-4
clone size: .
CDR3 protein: CATCRDRDEKLFF
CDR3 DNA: TGTGCCACCTGCCGGGACAGGGACGAAAAACTGTTTTTT